Listed here are 31 T cell receptor beta chains from one sample, sequenced in a study of blood T cell repertoires in COVID-19. Profiling relied on immunoSEQ multiplex PCR, and the TCRdb table lists in-frame clones only, not all of them. The sample has roughly 160,000 clones, over 65% seen once; the top ten hold around 2.9%. The sample comprised peripheral blood. These receptors all come from an elderly woman with acute or convalescent COVID-19.

The gene calls are TRBV20-1 and TRBJ1-2, with D possibly being TRBD1 (5 bases). Trimming cost V 3 bases and J 0 bases, with 14 bases left between them. Germline V CDR1 and CDR2: DFQATT, SNEGSKA (reference sequence). This CDR3 spans 15 amino acids. The chain's CDR3 is CSASQGSPSNYGYTF. CDR3 bases: TGCAGTGCTAGTCAGGGTTCCCCCTCTAACTATGGCTACACCTTC.

V is TRBV29-1 and J is TRBJ1-2; a weak D match, TRBD1 (5 bases). This CDR3 has 14 amino acids. Trimming shortened V by 0 bases and J by 4 bases, and 12 bases separated the two germline ends. Germline-derived CDR1 and CDR2 are SQVTM and ANQGSEA. The CDR3: CSVEDQGSGYGYTF. CDR3 nucleotide sequence: TGCAGCGTTGAAGATCAGGGTAGCGGCTATGGCTACACCTTC.

For the CDR3, the DNA is TGTGCCAGCAGTTCCCCCGGTTTTGGGCGTCGGGGTGGCACAGATACGCAGTATTTT. It translates to CASSSPGFGRRGGTDTQYF. V and J are TRBV27 and TRBJ2-3; D is perhaps TRBD2 (5 bases). The germline CDR1 and CDR2 sequences are MNHEY and SMNVEV (reference sequence). The CDR3 consists of 19 residues. The ends were cut back, 4 bases at V and 1 base at J, with 24 bases in the middle.

The chain joins TRBV6-6 to TRBJ1-5; 9 bases map to TRBD1. J was trimmed by 9 bases and V by 0 bases; bases with no gene match: 9. CDR3 length: 16 amino acids. Germline-derived CDR1 and CDR2 are MNHNY and SVGAGI (reference sequence). The CDR3 DNA is TGTGCCAGCAGTTACTCCGGGACAGGGTCTAATGTGCCCCAGCATTTT. As protein: CASSYSGTGSNVPQHF.

The chain has TRBV5-8 and TRBJ1-5; D remains unclear. Trimming removed 4 bases at V and 6 bases at J, with 14 bases between. CDR3 length: 14 amino acids. Germline-derived CDR1 and CDR2 are SGHTS and YDEGEE. The CDR3 DNA reads TGTGCCAGCAGCGTCCGGAGCGGTGGTCAGCCCCAGCATTTT. Protein: CASSVRSGGQPQHF.

The rearrangement uses TRBV29-1 and TRBJ1-1, with 10 nucleotides matching TRBD1. This CDR3 region has 14 residues. V lost 3 bases and J lost 4; bases outside the gene matches: 5. Germline CDR1 and CDR2: SQVTM and ANQGSEA. CDR3 region: CSVETGGAGTEAFF. The CDR3 DNA reads TGCAGCGTTGAGACAGGGGGCGCCGGCACTGAAGCTTTCTTT.

This clone was counted only a few times. This sequence joins TRBV28 and TRBJ2-3; the match to TRBD1 covers 10 bases. There are 13 residues in the CDR3. Germline CDR1 and CDR2: MDHEN and SYDVKM. V lost 8 bases, J lost 1 base, and 0 bases stayed unmatched. In DNA form, the CDR3 reads TGTGCCAGCGGACAGGGGGGCACAGATACGCAGTATTTT. Translated: CASGQGGTDTQYF. Filled out from reference TRBV28 and TRBJ2-3, the complete variable domain reads DVKVTQSSRYLVKRTGEKVFLECVQDMDHENMFWYRQDPGLGLRLIYFSYDVKMKEKGDIPEGYSVSREKKERFSLILESASTNQTSMYLCASGQGGTDTQYFGPGTRLTVL.

The chain has TRBV29-1 and TRBJ2-5, with D unclear. The germline V gene has CDR1 SQVTM and CDR2 ANQGSEA. Trimming removed 5 bases at V and 5 bases at J, with 6 bases between. The CDR3 contains 10 residues. This chain's CDR3 is CSVRSETQYF. In DNA form, the CDR3 reads TGCAGCGTTCGGTCCGAGACCCAGTACTTC.

V gene TRBV5-1 combines with J gene TRBJ1-4; D call uncertain. Germline assignment: CDR1 SGHRS and CDR2 YFSETQ. This CDR3 spans 15 amino acids. Trimming took 0 bases from V and 8 from J, leaving 14 bases between them. This CDR3 is CASSLDEAGGEKLFF. In DNA, the CDR3 is TGCGCCAGCAGCTTGGACGAGGCCGGAGGGGAAAAACTGTTTTTT. The full variable domain, rest sourced from reference TRBV5-1 and TRBJ1-4, is KAGVTQTPRYLIKTRGQQVTLSCSPISGHRSVSWYQQTPGQGLQFLFEYFSETQRNKGNFPGRFSGRQFSNSRSEMNVSTLELGDSALYLCASSLDEAGGEKLFFGSGTQLSVL.

The V and J genes are TRBV5-1 and TRBJ1-4; TRBD1 is a possible D gene (5 bases). Germline values: CDR1 SGHRS, CDR2 YFSETQ. Between the trimmed V and J ends, which lost 4 bases and 7 bases, there was a span of 14 bases. CDR3 size: 14 residues. CDR3 residues: CASSPQGASEKLFF. The CDR3 DNA is TGCGCCAGCAGCCCCCAGGGCGCTAGTGAAAAACTGTTTTTT.

This clone was seen once. The genes are TRBV18 and TRBJ2-5; D is undetermined. Germline-derived CDR1 and CDR2 are KGHSH and LQKENI. The V and J ends lost 3 bases and 1 base respectively, with 6 bases between them. This CDR3 is 13 amino acids long. The DNA for the CDR3 is TGTGCCAGCTCACCGGCCAGCCAAGAGACCCAGTACTTC. Translation: CASSPASQETQYF.

V is TRBV9 and J is TRBJ1-5; D not resolved. Trimming cost V 0 bases and J 9 bases, with 13 bases left between them. The CDR3 has 14 amino acids. The germline V gene has CDR1 SGDLS and CDR2 YYNGEE. For the CDR3, the DNA is TGTGCCAGCAGCGTAGGTGAGTTCTCAGGGCCCCAGCATTTT. This translates into CASSVGEFSGPQHF. The full variable domain, its missing parts supplied by reference TRBV9 and TRBJ1-5, is DSGVTQTPKHLITATGQRVTLRCSPRSGDLSVYWYQQSLDQGLQFLIQYYNGEERAKGNILERFSAQQFPDLHSELNLSSLELGDSALYFCASSVGEFSGPQHFGDGTRLSIL.

The chain uses TRBV5-1 and TRBJ2-1; TRBD2 agrees at 9 bases. The germline CDR1 and CDR2 sequences are SGHRS and YFSETQ. Germline trimming cut 6 bases from V and 9 bases from J; bases unmatched to any gene: 13. This CDR3 has 15 amino acids. The CDR3 DNA follows: TGCGCCAGCAAACGAGGGCTAGCGGGATATGGTGAGCAGTTCTTC. Protein product: CASKRGLAGYGEQFF.

V gene TRBV21-1 combines with J gene TRBJ2-1; TRBD2, the D gene given by the table, was not confirmed from the DNA. TRBV21-1 constitutes a pseudogene. This CDR3 has 17 residues. The CDR3 nucleotides read TGTGCCAGCAGCAAAGGGACAAGTGCGGGAGGGGTCAATGAGCAGTTCTTC. As protein: CASSKGTSAGGVNEQFF.

V is TRBV19 and J is TRBJ1-6; 7 nucleotides agree with TRBD1. The J segment lost 11 bases and the V segment lost 5 bases, leaving 6 bases of the junction unmatched. The CDR3 spans 13 residues. Germline-derived CDR1 and CDR2 are LNHDA and SQIVND (reference sequence). The CDR3: CASSADRETPLHF. The CDR3 DNA is TGTGCCAGTAGTGCTGACAGGGAGACACCCCTCCACTTT.

The chain joins TRBV7-8 to TRBJ1-4, with D perhaps TRBD1 (6 bases). Germline V lookup: CDR1 SGHVS, CDR2 FQNEAQ. This CDR3 has 17 amino acids. Trimming took off 1 base at V and 0 bases at J, with 12 bases between the two ends. The CDR3 DNA reads as TGTGCCAGCAGCTTAGTGGGGGGGCTAGCAACTAATGAAAAACTGTTTTTT. Residues: CASSLVGGLATNEKLFF.

V and J are TRBV7-6 and TRBJ2-1; 11 nucleotides align to TRBD2. Looked up from germline, CDR1 is SGHVS and CDR2 is FNYEAQ. The CDR3 is made up of 15 amino acids. V lost 5 bases to trimming and J lost 7 bases; unmatched junction nucleotides: 7. The CDR3 region is CASSQTSGISNEQFF. CDR3 coding DNA: TGTGCCAGCAGCCAGACTAGCGGGATATCGAATGAGCAGTTCTTC.

The rearrangement uses TRBV28 and TRBJ1-2, with a possible D match to TRBD1 (5 bases). The CDR3 sequence is 15 residues long. The V and J ends lost 3 bases and 6 bases respectively, with 17 bases between them. Germline values: CDR1 MDHEN, CDR2 SYDVKM. This CDR3 is CASSLLILGGDGYTF. The CDR3 DNA reads TGTGCCAGCAGTTTGTTGATTTTGGGGGGGGATGGCTACACCTTC.

This sequence joins TRBV18 and TRBJ1-1, with TRBD1 identical over 7 bases. CDR3 length equals 16 residues. Germline lookup yields CDR1 KGHSH and CDR2 LQKENI. The V gene end was trimmed by 2 bases and the J gene end by 1 base; junction bases not matched to a gene: 7. CDR3 bases: TGTGCCAGCTCACCAAACAGGGGTGGGGAGAACACTGAAGCTTTCTTT. Protein product: CASSPNRGGENTEAFF.

V gene TRBV28 combines with J gene TRBJ2-1, with TRBD1 matching 11 bases. V shed 10 bases, J shed 6 bases, and the junction held 5 bases outside the gene matches. Germline V gene lookup returns CDR1 MDHEN and CDR2 SYDVKM. The CDR3 is 13 amino acids. DNA of the CDR3: TGTGCCACTGAGGACAGGGGGCGCAATGAGCAGTTCTTC. Its protein product is CATEDRGRNEQFF.

The chain has TRBV5-4 and TRBJ1-1, with TRBD1 identical over 8 bases. V shed 4 bases, J shed 5 bases, and the junction held 10 bases outside the gene matches. The CDR3 loop spans 15 amino acids. Germline CDR1 is SGHNT and CDR2 is YYREEE (reference sequence). The CDR3 protein is CASSPTDRGETEAFF. CDR3 bases: TGTGCCAGCAGCCCTACAGACAGGGGCGAGACTGAAGCTTTCTTT.

The CDR3: CASSQGGLAGGMNEQFF. In DNA form, the CDR3 reads TGTGCCAGCAGCCAAGGGGGGCTAGCGGGAGGGATGAATGAGCAGTTCTTC. The chain links TRBV4-2 to TRBJ2-1, with 12 nucleotides matching TRBD2. With V trimmed by 1 base and J by 7 bases, 8 bases remained unmatched. CDR3 length: 17 residues. Germline V gene data show CDR1 as LGHNA and CDR2 as YNFKEQ.

The chain joins TRBV24-1 to TRBJ1-6; D is perhaps TRBD1 (5 bases). Germline values: CDR1 KGHDR, CDR2 SFDVKD. The CDR3 runs to 14 residues. Trimming left V 2 bases short and J 4 bases short, with 5 bases between. For the CDR3, the DNA is TGTGCCACCAGTGATTCAGGGTATAATTCACCCCTCCACTTT. Its translation: CATSDSGYNSPLHF.

In DNA form, the CDR3 reads TGTGCCAGCAGTTTAACTAGCGGGAGATGGGAAGAGCAGTACTTC. Amino acids: CASSLTSGRWEEQYF. The genes are TRBV27 and TRBJ2-7; 11 bases line up with TRBD2. Germline lookup yields CDR1 MNHEY and CDR2 SMNVEV (reference sequence). The CDR3 covers 15 residues. V shed 2 bases, J shed 7 bases, and the junction held 7 bases outside the gene matches.

This clone was detected a few times. The chain couples TRBV10-2 to TRBJ1-2; TRBD1 is a possible D gene (6 bases). Trimming removed 3 bases from V and 2 bases from J, with 10 bases in between. Looked up from germline, CDR1 is WSHSY and CDR2 is SAAADI. The CDR3 extends over 14 amino acids. The CDR3 sequence: CASSDFRGNYGYTF. CDR3 in DNA: TGCGCCAGCAGTGACTTCAGGGGCAACTATGGCTACACCTTC.

V usage is TRBV27 and J usage is TRBJ2-7, with D perhaps TRBD1 (5 bases). Germline assignment: CDR1 MNHEY and CDR2 SMNVEV (reference sequence). This CDR3 is built from 14 residues. Trimming removed 3 bases at V and 2 bases at J, with 11 bases between. The CDR3 region has the DNA TGTGCCAGCAGTTTCCGACTGACAGCCTACGAGCAGTACTTC. It translates to CASSFRLTAYEQYF.

This chain joins TRBV27 and TRBJ1-1; D is unclear. The CDR3 spans 14 residues. Trimming pared 5 bases from V and 6 bases from J, leaving 16 bases between. Per the germline V gene, CDR1 is MNHEY and CDR2 is SMNVEV (reference sequence). CDR3 residues: CASSLDPGFSEAFF. As DNA, the CDR3 is TGTGCCAGCAGTCTTGACCCGGGTTTCTCTGAAGCTTTCTTT.

The chain employs TRBV19 and TRBJ2-4, with 12 bases lining up with TRBD1. The CDR3 consists of 17 residues. With V trimmed by 3 bases and J by 2 bases, 5 bases remained unmatched. Per germline, CDR1 LNHDA and CDR2 SQIVND (reference sequence). CDR3 residues: CASSMRGTGGSKNIQYF. In DNA, the CDR3 is TGTGCCAGTAGTATGAGGGGGACAGGGGGCTCCAAAAACATTCAGTACTTC. The variable domain in full, completed from reference TRBV19 and TRBJ2-4, reads DGGITQSPKYLFRKEGQNVTLSCEQNLNHDAMYWYRQDPGQGLRLIYYSQIVNDFQKGDIAEGYSVSREKKESFPLTVTSAQKNPTAFYLCASSMRGTGGSKNIQYFGAGTRLSVL.

The chain has TRBV19 and TRBJ1-5; tentative D call: TRBD1 (5 bases). CDR3 length: 15 residues. With 3 bases removed from V and 3 bases from J, the gap between germline ends came to 12 bases. Germline lookup yields CDR1 LNHDA and CDR2 SQIVND (reference sequence). CDR3 in DNA: TGTGCCAGTAGTATTCAGGCGGGGGACAATCAGCCCCAGCATTTT. Amino acids: CASSIQAGDNQPQHF.

The J gene is TRBJ2-5, the V gene TRBV5-1, with D perhaps TRBD2 (6 bases). The CDR3 totals 14 residues. V lost 0 bases to trimming and J lost 5 bases, with 11 bases between them. Germline loops: CDR1 SGHRS, CDR2 YFSETQ. CDR3 nucleotides: TGCGCCAGCAGCTTGGACGCGGGAAGTGAGACCCAGTACTTC. This sequence encodes CASSLDAGSETQYF.

The V call is TRBV4-2, the J call TRBJ1-1, with D possibly matching TRBD1 (6 bases). The CDR3 runs 14 residues. Germline values: CDR1 LGHNA, CDR2 YNFKEQ. Deletions cut 3 bases from V and 0 bases from J, with 8 bases between. CDR3 bases: TGTGCCAGCAGCCACCCAGGGGTGAACACTGAAGCTTTCTTT. It codes for CASSHPGVNTEAFF.